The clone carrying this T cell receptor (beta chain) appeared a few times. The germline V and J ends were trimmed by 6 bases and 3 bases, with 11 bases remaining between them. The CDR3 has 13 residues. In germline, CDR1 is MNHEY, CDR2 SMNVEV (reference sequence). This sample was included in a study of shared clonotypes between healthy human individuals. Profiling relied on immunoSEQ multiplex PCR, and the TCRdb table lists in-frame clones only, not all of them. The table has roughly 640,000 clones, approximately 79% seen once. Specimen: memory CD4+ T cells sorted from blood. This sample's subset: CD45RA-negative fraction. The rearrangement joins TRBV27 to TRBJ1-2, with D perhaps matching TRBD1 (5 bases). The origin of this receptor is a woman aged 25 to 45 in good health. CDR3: CASRRDGYYGYTF. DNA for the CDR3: TGTGCCAGCAGGAGGGACGGCTACTATGGCTACACCTTC.